Listed here are 30 T cell receptor beta chains from one sample, sequenced in a study of PD-1 blockade in classical Hodgkin lymphoma (dated by TCRdb to the early 2020s). The method was the immunoSEQ multiplex PCR assay. TCRdb's version of the immuneACCESS table is confined to in-frame rearrangements and falls short of the full clone set. An unresolved V gene accounts for under half of the shortfall where checked; the remainder is of unknown origin. The sample table holds about 19,000 clones, of which approximately 84% were seen once. About 5.9% of the sample goes to the ten largest clones. The time point tag for this specimen amounts to: cycle 1 day 1 (C1D1), immediately before nivolumab initiation. Every trial patient had relapsed following autologous stem cell transplantation, and prior brentuximab vedotin exposure was what differed among cohorts A, B and C. The sample in question was peripheral blood mononuclear cells (PBMCs), obtained at baseline. These receptors originate from a human donor with classical Hodgkin lymphoma.

There are a few counts of this clone. V and J are TRBV4-3 and TRBJ1-3; 10 bases match TRBD1. Trimming cost V 4 bases and J 1 base; bases outside gene matches: 7. Germline CDR1 is LGHNA and CDR2 is YSLEER. CDR3 size: 17 residues. DNA of the CDR3: TGCGCCAGCAGCCTGCAGGTGGGACAGGGGTCTGGAAACACCATATATTTT. It specifies CASSLQVGQGSGNTIYF.

This chain links TRBV7-3 with TRBJ2-7; a possible D gene is TRBD2 (7 bases). With 6 bases removed from V and 3 bases from J, the gap between germline ends came to 21 bases. Germline values: CDR1 SGHTA, CDR2 FQGTGA. The CDR3 spans 16 residues. The chain's CDR3 is CASRLGAGRENYEQYF. DNA for the CDR3: TGTGCCAGCAGATTGGGGGCGGGGCGGGAGAACTACGAGCAGTACTTC.

V and J are TRBV5-4 and TRBJ1-1; D is unresolved. This CDR3 is built from 15 residues. V lost 0 bases and J 0 bases, leaving 9 bases between the germline ends. Germline CDR1 SGHNT, CDR2 YYREEE (reference sequence). CDR3 bases: TGTGCCAGCAGCTTGGAAGGGCGCTTGAACACTGAAGCTTTCTTT. The encoded protein is CASSLEGRLNTEAFF.

The chain links TRBV7-9 to TRBJ2-2; D is unclear. Trimming removed 4 bases from V and 7 bases from J, with 13 bases in between. The length of the CDR3 is 14 residues. Germline CDR1 and CDR2: SEHNR and FQNEAQ (reference sequence). CDR3 nucleotides: TGTGCCAGCAGCTCCCCAGTCAAGGACGGGGAGCTGTTTTTT. Translation: CASSSPVKDGELFF. The full variable domain, with the rest looked up from reference TRBV7-9 and TRBJ2-2, is DTGVSQNPRHKITKRGQNVTFRCDPISEHNRLYWYRQTLGQGPEFLTYFQNEAQLEKSRLLSDRFSAERPKGSFSTLEIQRTEQGDSAMYLCASSSPVKDGELFFGEGSRLTVL.

The V and J genes are TRBV28 and TRBJ2-4, with 8 bases identical to TRBD2. The germline V gene has CDR1 MDHEN and CDR2 SYDVKM. CDR3 length: 15 amino acids. V lost 8 bases and J lost 2; bases outside the gene matches: 8. The DNA of the CDR3 is TGTGCCAGCGGGCGCCGGGGGGGGTCCAAAAACATTCAGTACTTC. Protein product: CASGRRGGSKNIQYF.

This clone was observed a single time. The V and J genes are TRBV5-1 and TRBJ1-4; 9 bases fit TRBD1. After removal of 4 bases from V and 7 bases from J, the junction contained 11 bases not matched to a gene. There are 16 residues in the CDR3. Germline V lookup: CDR1 SGHRS, CDR2 YFSETQ. In DNA form, the CDR3 reads TGCGCCAGCAGCCCCATCGGACAGGGGAGGGGTGAAAAACTGTTTTTT. Its protein is CASSPIGQGRGEKLFF.

This clone came up once. At the DNA level, this CDR3 is encoded by other sequences in the same sample as well. V usage is TRBV7-7 and J usage is TRBJ2-5, with D tentatively TRBD1 or TRBD2 (6 bases each). Germline V gene sequence: CDR1 SSHAT, CDR2 FNYEAQ (reference sequence). The CDR3 is 14 residues long. CDR3 region: CASSFGGRRETQYF. CDR3 DNA sequence: TGTGCTAGTAGCTTCGGGGGCAGGAGAGAGACCCAGTACTTC.

This chain uses TRBV11-1 with TRBJ2-3, with 9 nucleotides matching TRBD2. J was trimmed by 1 base and V by 4 bases; bases with no gene match: 9. CDR1 and CDR2 (germline): SGHAT, FQDESV (reference sequence). The CDR3 runs 17 residues. The DNA for the CDR3 is TGTGCCAGCAGCTATCGAGCGCGGGGGGGCCGCACAGATACGCAGTATTTT. Translation: CASSYRARGGRTDTQYF.

This sequence joins TRBV19 and TRBJ1-6; 8 bases align to TRBD1. The ends lost 5 bases at V and 7 bases at J; junction bases unmatched: 10. CDR1 and CDR2 (germline): LNHDA, SQIVND (reference sequence). The CDR3 sequence is 16 residues long. CDR3 loop: CASSHQTGGGNSPLHF. CDR3 DNA: TGTGCCAGTAGTCACCAAACAGGGGGGGGAAATTCACCCCTCCACTTT.

The chain couples TRBV10-3 to TRBJ1-2; TRBD1 matches at 7 bases. V was clipped by 6 bases and J by 3 bases; unmatched bases: 4. CDR1 and CDR2 (germline): ENHRY, SYGVKD. The CDR3 contains 13 residues. The CDR3 spells CAISRGGDYGYTF. The CDR3, as DNA: TGTGCCATCAGCCGAGGGGGCGACTATGGCTACACCTTC.

This chain uses TRBV5-1 with TRBJ2-7; TRBD1 matches at 8 bases. Looked up from germline, CDR1 is SGHRS and CDR2 is YFSETQ. V shed 0 bases and J 5 bases; nucleotides not matched to a gene: 4. This CDR3 comprises 14 residues. CDR3 bases: TGCGCCAGCAGCTTGGCAGGGGGCCAGGACGAGCAGTACTTC. This translates into CASSLAGGQDEQYF. Drawing the rest from reference TRBV5-1 and TRBJ2-7, the complete variable domain is KAGVTQTPRYLIKTRGQQVTLSCSPISGHRSVSWYQQTPGQGLQFLFEYFSETQRNKGNFPGRFSGRQFSNSRSEMNVSTLELGDSALYLCASSLAGGQDEQYFGPGTRLTVT.

This chain connects TRBV19 to TRBJ1-1; TRBD1 aligns across 9 bases. This CDR3 contains 15 residues. J gave up 6 bases and V 6 bases, and 11 bases lay outside the gene matches. CDR1 is LNHDA, CDR2 SQIVND, per germline (reference sequence). The chain's CDR3 is CASSPRQGERSEAFF. DNA for the CDR3: TGTGCCAGTAGCCCTAGACAGGGGGAGAGGTCTGAAGCTTTCTTT.

The chain joins TRBV7-2 to TRBJ1-5, with D uncertain. V was cut by 1 base and J by 5 bases, with 6 bases left in between. The CDR3 sequence is 13 residues long. Germline-derived CDR1 and CDR2 are SGHTA and FQGNSA. CDR3: CASSLVRDQPQHF. CDR3 nucleotide sequence: TGTGCCAGCAGCTTAGTGAGGGATCAGCCCCAGCATTTT. Together with reference TRBV7-2 and TRBJ1-5, the CDR3 gives the full variable domain: GAGVSQSPSNKVTEKGKDVELRCDPISGHTALYWYRQSLGQGLEFLIYFQGNSAPDKSGLPSDRFSAERTGGSVSTLTIQRTQQEDSAVYLCASSLVRDQPQHFGDGTRLSIL.

The genes are TRBV6-5 and TRBJ2-7, with TRBD1 as a possible D gene (6 bases). The germline V and J ends were trimmed by 5 bases and 3 bases, with 17 bases remaining between them. From germline, CDR1 is MNHEY and CDR2 SVGAGI. CDR3 length: 15 amino acids. CDR3 DNA: TGTGCCAGCAGTCTCAAGGGGGATTGGGGCTACGAGCAGTACTTC. Translating it yields CASSLKGDWGYEQYF.

The chain carries TRBV11-2 and TRBJ1-4; TRBD1 might be the D (6 bases). CDR1 SGHAT and CDR2 FQNNGV come from the germline V gene. This CDR3 is 18 amino acids long. V shed 0 bases and J shed 1 base, with 15 bases lying between them. CDR3 sequence reads: CASSLELGRGGTNEKLFF. In nucleotides, the CDR3 is TGTGCCAGCAGCTTAGAATTGGGCAGGGGTGGAACTAATGAAAAACTGTTTTTT.

This clone was recorded only once. The chain employs TRBV5-4 and TRBJ2-1, with 8 bases identical to TRBD2. Germline loops: CDR1 SGHNT, CDR2 YYREEE (reference sequence). Trimming cost V 4 bases and J 3 bases; bases outside gene matches: 9. This CDR3 contains 16 residues. The CDR3 is CASSVGAGGVYNEQFF. DNA of the CDR3: TGTGCCAGCAGCGTTGGTGCGGGAGGCGTCTACAATGAGCAGTTCTTC.

J is TRBJ1-1 and V is TRBV7-2; a possible D gene is TRBD1 (6 bases). Germline CDR1 and CDR2: SGHTA and FQGNSA. With 4 bases removed from V and 7 bases from J, the gap between germline ends came to 10 bases. The CDR3 sequence is 12 residues long. As DNA, the CDR3 is TGTGCCAGCAGCTGGGGGCGGATTGAAGCTTTCTTT. Translated: CASSWGRIEAFF.

The chain is built from TRBV14 and TRBJ2-5, with TRBD1 matching over 12 bases. The junction had 2 bases not matched to a gene; V was cut back by 1 base and J by 5 bases. The CDR3 totals 15 residues. CDR1 is SGHDN and CDR2 is FVKESK in the germline V gene. The CDR3 is CASSQGDRGLETQYF. In nucleotides, the CDR3 is TGTGCCAGCAGCCAAGGGGACAGGGGGCTGGAGACCCAGTACTTC. Combining the CDR3 with reference TRBV14 and TRBJ2-5 gives the whole variable domain EAGVTQFPSHSVIEKGQTVTLRCDPISGHDNLYWYRRVMGKEIKFLLHFVKESKQDESGMPNNRFLAERTGGTYSTLKVQPAELEDSGVYFCASSQGDRGLETQYFGPGTRLLVL.

This chain links TRBV10-3 with TRBJ2-7, with D possibly being TRBD2 (6 bases). The germline V gene encodes CDR1 ENHRY and CDR2 SYGVKD. The CDR3 sequence is 13 residues long. V dropped 6 bases and J dropped 1 base, with 10 bases sitting between them. CDR3 DNA: TGTGCCATCAGCTTCGGGGGTTCCTACGAGCAGTACTTC. Translation: CAISFGGSYEQYF.

The chain couples TRBV6-5 to TRBJ1-2, with TRBD1 matching 9 bases. This CDR3 has 14 amino acids. The germline CDR1 and CDR2 sequences are MNHEY and SVGAGI. V was pared by 2 bases and J by 2 bases, with 0 bases of the junction left unmatched. Written as DNA, the CDR3 is TGTGCCAGCAGTTACGGACAGGGGAACTATGGCTACACCTTC. This encodes CASSYGQGNYGYTF.

CDR3 sequence reads: CASSPNTGGLNIQYF. The CDR3 nucleotides are TGTGCCAGCAGCCCTAATACAGGGGGCCTAAACATTCAGTACTTC. V usage is TRBV4-2 and J usage is TRBJ2-4; 9 bases agree with TRBD1. This CDR3 spans 15 amino acids. Germline CDR1 reads LGHNA; CDR2 reads YNFKEQ. Unmatched junction bases numbered 7, after V lost 4 bases and J lost 6 bases.

This chain links TRBV2 with TRBJ1-2; D unclear. The CDR3 consists of 13 residues. The ends were cut back, 8 bases at V and 5 bases at J, with 15 bases in the middle. From germline, CDR1 is SNHLY and CDR2 FYNNEI. The CDR3 sequence is CASLWTPLYGYTF. In DNA, the CDR3 is TGTGCCAGCCTATGGACTCCGTTGTATGGCTACACCTTC.

The rearrangement links TRBV9 to TRBJ2-7, with 9 bases fitting TRBD2. This CDR3 region has 17 residues. CDR1 is SGDLS, CDR2 YYNGEE, per germline. Trimming took 0 bases from V and 1 from J; bases not matched to a gene: 8. The CDR3 region has the DNA TGTGCCAGCAGCGTAGAAGAGGCGGGGGGGCTTTCCTACGAGCAGTACTTC. Amino acid sequence: CASSVEEAGGLSYEQYF.

The CDR3: CASSGRDNYGYTF. DNA of the CDR3: TGTGCCAGCAGTGGGAGGGATAACTATGGCTACACCTTC. The chain couples TRBV2 to TRBJ1-2; D remains unclear. CDR3 length equals 13 residues. Trimming left V 4 bases short and J 1 base short, with 7 bases between. The germline CDR1 and CDR2 sequences are SNHLY and FYNNEI.

J is TRBJ1-2 and V is TRBV6-1; possible D gene TRBD1, 6 bases. The germline gives CDR1 MNHNS, CDR2 SASEGT. The CDR3 contains 15 residues. Trimming pared 1 base from V and 6 bases from J, leaving 15 bases between. The CDR3 region is CASSEEGGGSHGYTF. CDR3 nucleotides: TGTGCCAGCAGTGAAGAGGGTGGGGGCTCCCATGGCTACACCTTC.

CDR3 amino acids: CASTMNTEAFF. DNA for the CDR3: TGTGCCAGCACAATGAACACTGAAGCTTTCTTT. This sequence joins TRBV7-9 and TRBJ1-1, with unresolved D. The V end was cut by 7 bases, the J end by 0 bases, with 3 bases between. Germline loops: CDR1 SEHNR, CDR2 FQNEAQ (reference sequence). The CDR3 runs 11 residues.

The chain uses TRBV7-3 and TRBJ2-1; TRBD1 matches at 7 bases. The CDR3 consists of 15 residues. The V gene's germline CDR1 is SGHTA and CDR2 FQGTGA. Losses at the gene ends were 1 base for V and 4 bases for J; bases not matched to a gene: 4. CDR3 residues: CASSLKQGQYNEQFF. The CDR3 region has the DNA TGTGCCAGCAGCTTAAAACAGGGGCAGTACAATGAGCAGTTCTTC.

This clone appeared a single time. The chain joins TRBV28 to TRBJ2-7; unclear D gene. CDR1 is MDHEN and CDR2 is SYDVKM in the germline V gene. Trimming shortened V by 1 base and J by 11 bases, and 12 bases separated the two germline ends. This CDR3 contains 12 residues. The chain's CDR3 is CASSLSFNSEYF. The CDR3 DNA follows: TGTGCCAGCAGTTTATCTTTCAACTCGGAGTACTTC.

This clone was detected only once. This rearrangement joins TRBV4-3 to TRBJ2-2, with 8 bases matching TRBD2. CDR1 is LGHNA, CDR2 YSLEER, per germline. Trimming cost V 4 bases and J 3 bases; bases outside gene matches: 7. The CDR3 runs to 16 residues. The CDR3 DNA reads TGCGCCAGCAGCCCCTCGCGGGAGGCCTACACCGGGGAGCTGTTTTTT. Translated: CASSPSREAYTGELFF.

This clone was seen only a few times. V gene TRBV6-1 combines with J gene TRBJ1-1; D uncertain. Germline CDR1 reads MNHNS; CDR2 reads SASEGT. With 2 bases removed from V and 7 bases from J, the gap between germline ends came to 11 bases. The CDR3 length is 13 residues. DNA for the CDR3: TGTGCCAGCAGTGAATCAGGAGGAATTGAAGCTTTCTTT. Protein sequence: CASSESGGIEAFF.